The clone carrying this T cell receptor beta chain has a count of ten or more. These data come from a study of blood T cells in healthy people across ages. A second 7 to 11 cycle PCR used barcoded and J-beta primers. MiXCR, applied by TCRdb to the 5' RACE reads, yields one record per CDR3 protein. The table lists some 1.8 million distinct CDR3 sequences, around 42% of them singletons. Trimming removed 4 bases from V and 2 bases from J; junction bases left unmatched: 10. The CDR3 runs 15 residues. Germline CDR1 reads DFQATT; CDR2 reads SNEGSKA (reference sequence). The sequence came from a human donor in good health. The sequencing sample was made of blood. This chain connects TRBV20-1 to TRBJ1-2; 7 nucleotides match TRBD1. In nucleotides, the CDR3 is TGCAGTGCTAAGCGGACAGGCCGCCAAAACTATGGCTACACCTTC. This translates into CSAKRTGRQNYGYTF.